Each of the 22 T cell receptor beta chains below was sequenced from the same sample in a study of T-cell reconstitution after alpha-beta-depleted transplantation in children. A library of TCRbeta sequences, prepared with unique molecular identifiers, was generated. One entry per CDR3 protein results from TCRdb running MiXCR on the PCR reads. The table lists about 610,000 distinct CDR3 sequences, approximately 10% of them singletons, with less than 5% in the top ten. The source material was PBMCs from the stem cell graft donor, sampled from the stem cell graft. Receptors originate from a human donor who donated a stem cell graft to a child with acute myeloid leukemia.

This clonotype was counted at least ten times. The V and J genes are TRBV12-3 or TRBV12-4 and TRBJ2-7, with 12 positions matching TRBD2. The CDR3 extends over 15 amino acids. V shed 3 bases, J shed 1 base, and the junction held 1 base outside the gene matches. CDR3 protein: CASSFGLAGSYEQYF. The DNA for the CDR3 is TGTGCCAGCAGTTTCGGACTAGCGGGATCCTACGAGCAGTACTTC.

The V call is TRBV20-1, the J call TRBJ1-2; D ambiguous. Trimming removed 6 bases from V and 5 bases from J, with 22 bases in between. Germline V gives CDR1 DFQATT, CDR2 SNEGSKA (reference sequence). The CDR3 consists of 15 residues. CDR3 protein: CSAPGSEGVAYGYTF. The CDR3 nucleotides read TGCAGTGCCCCGGGTTCTGAGGGTGTTGCTTATGGCTACACCTTC.

This clonotype was counted between two and nine times. The gene calls are TRBV6-5 and TRBJ1-1; D possibly corresponds to TRBD1 (5 bases). The CDR3 spans 13 residues. With 8 bases removed from V and 4 bases from J, the gap between germline ends came to 14 bases. Germline V gene data show CDR1 as MNHEY and CDR2 as SVGAGI. CDR3 amino acids: CASHFGGGTEAFF. For the CDR3, the DNA is TGTGCCAGCCATTTTGGGGGGGGCACTGAAGCTTTCTTT.

The chain carries TRBV7-8 and TRBJ1-5; tentatively, D is TRBD1 (5 bases). The germline gives CDR1 SGHVS, CDR2 FQNEAQ. Trimming left V 3 bases short and J 0 bases short, with 6 bases between. CDR3 size: 14 residues. The CDR3 nucleotides read TGTGCCAGCAGCTTGGACATTAGCAATCAGCCCCAGCATTTT. Amino acids: CASSLDISNQPQHF.

V gene TRBV12-3 or TRBV12-4 combines with J gene TRBJ2-1; D remains ambiguous. The CDR3 extends over 13 amino acids. Trimming shortened V by 6 bases and J by 3 bases, and 9 bases separated the two germline ends. The CDR3 sequence: CASRSANYNEQFF. As DNA, the CDR3 is TGTGCCAGCAGGTCAGCCAACTACAATGAGCAGTTCTTC.

This clonotype was observed a few times. The V and J genes are TRBV5-1 and TRBJ2-1; TRBD2 matches at 8 bases. The V gene's germline CDR1 is SGHRS and CDR2 YFSETQ. V trimming: 2 bases; J trimming: 4 bases; junction bases outside the gene matches: 5. This CDR3 comprises 15 residues. The CDR3: CASSFGSGKYNEQFF. The DNA of the CDR3 is TGCGCCAGCAGCTTTGGTAGCGGGAAGTACAATGAGCAGTTCTTC. Based on the CDR3 plus reference TRBV5-1 and TRBJ2-1, the full variable domain is KAGVTQTPRYLIKTRGQQVTLSCSPISGHRSVSWYQQTPGQGLQFLFEYFSETQRNKGNFPGRFSGRQFSNSRSEMNVSTLELGDSALYLCASSFGSGKYNEQFFGPGTRLTVL.

This clonotype has at least ten counts. The V and J genes are TRBV9 and TRBJ1-5; 8 nucleotides match TRBD1. Germline values: CDR1 SGDLS, CDR2 YYNGEE. This CDR3 is 15 amino acids long. V shed 2 bases and J 2 bases; nucleotides not matched to a gene: 3. CDR3 sequence reads: CASSVSTGGNQPQHF. CDR3 DNA: TGTGCCAGCAGCGTCTCGACAGGGGGCAATCAGCCCCAGCATTTT. The whole variable domain, remainder taken from reference TRBV9 and TRBJ1-5, is DSGVTQTPKHLITATGQRVTLRCSPRSGDLSVYWYQQSLDQGLQFLIQYYNGEERAKGNILERFSAQQFPDLHSELNLSSLELGDSALYFCASSVSTGGNQPQHFGDGTRLSIL.

This clonotype was detected a few times. This may be a read error, as it is one base from a much larger clone. The chain links TRBV2 to TRBJ2-5; D might be TRBD1 (6 bases). Germline-derived CDR1 and CDR2 are SNHLY and FYNNEI. CDR3 length: 15 residues. Trimming left V 9 bases short and J 5 bases short, with 22 bases between. The CDR3 spells CARKLKSTGTETQYF. The CDR3 bases are TGTGCCAGAAAACTCAAGTCGACAGGAACTGAGACCCAGTACTTC. Complete variable domain (other parts from reference TRBV2 and TRBJ2-5): EPEVTQTPSHQVTQMGQEVILRCVPISNHLYFYWYRQILGQKVEFLVSFYNNEISEKSEIFDDQFSVERPDGSNFTLKIRSTKLEDSAMYFCARKLKSTGTETQYFGPGTRLLVL.

The chain has TRBV18 and TRBJ2-5; D might be TRBD1 (5 bases). V dropped 2 bases and J dropped 4 bases, with 11 bases sitting between them. The CDR3 extends over 14 amino acids. In germline, CDR1 is KGHSH, CDR2 LQKENI. CDR3 bases: TGTGCCAGCTCACCAGTTGACAGAGGAGAGACCCAGTACTTC. Its translation is CASSPVDRGETQYF.

The chain uses TRBV7-3 and TRBJ2-5, with a possible D match to TRBD2 (5 bases). V was shortened by 5 bases and J by 5 bases, with 15 bases between the two germline ends. The CDR3 is 14 residues long. Germline V gene sequence: CDR1 SGHTA, CDR2 FQGTGA. In DNA form, the CDR3 reads TGTGCCAGCAGCAAAGCCGGAGGCCGGGAGACCCAGTACTTC. Protein product: CASSKAGGRETQYF.

This clonotype was seen a handful of times. V gene TRBV9 combines with J gene TRBJ2-1; 8 bases agree with TRBD1. CDR1 and CDR2 (germline): SGDLS, YYNGEE. With V trimmed by 0 bases and J by 1 base, 3 bases remained unmatched. This CDR3 is 16 amino acids long. The CDR3 region is CASSVGYRGSYNEQFF. The CDR3 nucleotides are TGTGCCAGCAGCGTAGGTTACAGGGGGTCCTACAATGAGCAGTTCTTC.

This sequence joins TRBV20-1 and TRBJ2-7; D possibly corresponds to TRBD1 (6 bases). V was clipped by 3 bases and J by 2 bases, with 14 bases between them. The CDR3 length is 14 residues. Germline CDR1 and CDR2: DFQATT and SNEGSKA (reference sequence). The CDR3 bases are TGCAGTGCTAGGGGGGCTAGGCAGCCCTACGAGCAGTACTTC. This gives the protein CSARGARQPYEQYF.

The rearrangement links TRBV11-2 to TRBJ1-2, with D tentatively TRBD1 (6 bases). The length of the CDR3 is 14 residues. Germline CDR1 and CDR2: SGHAT and FQNNGV. V lost 3 bases and J lost 8, with 16 bases in between. DNA of the CDR3: TGTGCCAGCAGCTTCGTCGCAGGGGCGGAGGGCTACACCTTC. Translated, it gives CASSFVAGAEGYTF.

This clonotype appeared many times. This chain links TRBV20-1 with TRBJ2-1; 8 nucleotides align to TRBD2. V shed 0 bases and J 7 bases; nucleotides not matched to a gene: 8. CDR1 is DFQATT, CDR2 SNEGSKA, per germline (reference sequence). This CDR3 comprises 15 residues. The CDR3 sequence: CSARDWAQRENEQFF. The CDR3 DNA sequence: TGCAGTGCTAGAGATTGGGCCCAGCGGGAGAATGAGCAGTTCTTC.

The rearrangement joins TRBV28 to TRBJ2-7, with D perhaps matching TRBD1 (6 bases). Trimming stripped 8 bases from V and 2 bases from J, with 16 bases between. The V gene's germline CDR1 is MDHEN and CDR2 SYDVKM. The CDR3 consists of 14 residues. CDR3 sequence reads: CASEGTSRTYEQYF. The CDR3 DNA sequence: TGTGCCAGCGAGGGGACAAGCAGGACCTACGAGCAGTACTTC.

This clonotype was observed a few times. This sequence joins TRBV6-1 and TRBJ1-1, with 10 bases identical to TRBD1. J gave up 4 bases and V 7 bases, and 6 bases lay outside the gene matches. Germline V CDR1 and CDR2: MNHNS, SASEGT. CDR3 length equals 14 residues. The CDR3: CASNARTGGTEAFF. CDR3 bases: TGTGCCAGCAATGCCAGGACAGGGGGCACTGAAGCTTTCTTT.

This CDR3 reads CSAPTAITEAFF. The CDR3, as DNA: TGCAGTGCTCCCACAGCTATTACTGAAGCTTTCTTT. This chain uses TRBV20-1 with TRBJ1-1; D call uncertain. Germline assignment: CDR1 DFQATT and CDR2 SNEGSKA (reference sequence). This CDR3 has 12 amino acids. V shed 5 bases and J shed 5 bases, with 12 bases lying between them.

The V call is TRBV6-2 or TRBV6-3, the J call TRBJ2-4, with D unclear. Trimming took 5 bases from V and 1 from J, leaving 15 bases between them. The length of the CDR3 is 16 residues. Germline values: CDR1 MNHEY, CDR2 SVGEGT. The CDR3 DNA follows: TGTGCCAGCAGTCCTACTACGGCCGACGCCAAAAACATTCAGTACTTC. It specifies CASSPTTADAKNIQYF.

This clonotype was seen at least ten times. This chain links TRBV19 with TRBJ2-1; TRBD1 aligns across 8 bases. Germline assignment: CDR1 LNHDA and CDR2 SQIVND (reference sequence). CDR3 length equals 13 residues. Unmatched junction bases numbered 6, after V lost 9 bases and J lost 5 bases. This CDR3 reads CASRRGPNNEQFF. As DNA, the CDR3 is TGTGCCAGCCGCAGGGGGCCCAACAATGAGCAGTTCTTC.

The chain uses TRBV20-1 and TRBJ1-1; D not certain. Germline V lookup: CDR1 DFQATT, CDR2 SNEGSKA (reference sequence). Trimming removed 5 bases at V and 10 bases at J, with 20 bases between. The CDR3 contains 13 residues. The CDR3: CSAENTALARAFF. In nucleotides, the CDR3 is TGCAGTGCTGAAAACACTGCCTTGGCACGAGCTTTCTTT.

In its sample, this clonotype was seen a few times. This chain links TRBV6-1 with TRBJ2-1, with D maybe TRBD1 (6 bases). The V end was cut by 7 bases, the J end by 11 bases, with 12 bases between. Germline lookup yields CDR1 MNHNS and CDR2 SASEGT. CDR3 size: 11 residues. CDR3 residues: CASNYRDQQFF. The CDR3 DNA is TGTGCCAGCAACTACAGGGATCAGCAGTTCTTC.

Ten or more counts support this clonotype. This chain links TRBV20-1 with TRBJ2-7; D uncertain. V was trimmed by 3 bases and J by 2 bases, leaving 8 bases between them. The CDR3 is made up of 12 amino acids. Germline V gives CDR1 DFQATT, CDR2 SNEGSKA (reference sequence). The CDR3 sequence is CSASADPYEQYF. CDR3 DNA sequence: TGCAGTGCTAGTGCGGATCCCTACGAGCAGTACTTC.